This T cell receptor beta chain emerged from a study of T cell repertoires in cytomegalovirus infection. At the level of the study: CMV epitopes used comprised recently identified HLA-C-restricted ones and well-studied HLA-B-restricted ones.

The CDR3 is made up of 14 amino acids. V lost 6 bases to trimming and J lost 8 bases; unmatched junction nucleotides: 9. Germline assignment: CDR1 SGHVS and CDR2 FNYEAQ. MiXCR, applied by TCRdb to the reads, yields one record per CDR3 protein. There are 650,000 to 850,000 distinct CDR3 sequences in the sample; about 28% occur only once, and 13% lies in the top ten. This clonotype has more than one count but fewer than ten. Its matching antigen is unknown. The starting material was cultured CD8+ T cells from PBMCs, obtained from culture after CMV antigen stimulation. This receptor was taken from a human donor in good health (CMV status not recorded). Some clones in this sample may be carry-over from other donors' samples. The chain employs TRBV7-6 and TRBJ2-1; TRBD2 matches 8 bases. CDR3 in amino acids: CASSSRGGLHEQFF. The CDR3 nucleotides are TGTGCCAGCAGTAGTCGGGGGGGCCTTCATGAGCAGTTCTTC.